The clone carrying this T cell receptor (beta chain) was observed a few times. This sample is part of a study of T-cell reconstitution after alpha-beta-depleted transplantation in children. The CDR3 has 14 residues. Germline-derived CDR1 and CDR2 are ENHRY and SYGVKD. The V and J ends lost 11 bases and 1 base, in that order; junction bases with no gene match: 10. A TCRbeta library incorporating unique molecular identifiers was prepared. In TCRdb, the PCR reads were re-called with MiXCR into one record per CDR3 protein. The repertoire includes roughly 610,000 distinct CDR3 sequences, 8% to 11% of them detected once, and about 4.2% sits in the top ten.

The chain carries TRBV10-3 and TRBJ2-7; 8 bases align to TRBD1. This receptor was identified in a human donor who donated a stem cell graft to a child with acute myeloid leukemia. The sample here was PBMCs from the stem cell graft donor, taken from the stem cell graft. The CDR3 is CASKAGTGSYEQYF. For the CDR3, the DNA is TGTGCCTCGAAAGCCGGGACAGGTTCCTACGAGCAGTACTTC.